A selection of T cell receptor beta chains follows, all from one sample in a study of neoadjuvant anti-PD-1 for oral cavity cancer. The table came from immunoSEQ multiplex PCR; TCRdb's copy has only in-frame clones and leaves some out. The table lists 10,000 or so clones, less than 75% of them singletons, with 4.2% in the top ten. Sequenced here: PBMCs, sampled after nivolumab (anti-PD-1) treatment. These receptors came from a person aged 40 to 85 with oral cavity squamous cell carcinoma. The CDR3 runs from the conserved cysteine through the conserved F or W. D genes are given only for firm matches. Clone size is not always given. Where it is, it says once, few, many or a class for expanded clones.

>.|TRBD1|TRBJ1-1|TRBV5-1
CASSWGQGDTEAFF
TGCGCCAGCTCATGGGGACAGGGGGACACTGAAGCTTTCTTT
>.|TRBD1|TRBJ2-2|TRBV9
CASSVALGQEWTGELFF
TGTGCCAGCAGTGTAGCTCTGGGACAGGAGTGGACCGGGGAGCTGTTTTTT
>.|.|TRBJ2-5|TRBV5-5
CASSLVASHETQYF
TGTGCCAGCAGCTTGGTGGCATCCCACGAGACCCAGTACTTC
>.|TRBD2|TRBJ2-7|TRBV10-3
CAISVAGGLNEQYF
TGTGCCATCAGTGTAGCGGGGGGGCTCAACGAGCAGTACTTC
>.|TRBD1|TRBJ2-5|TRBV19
CASSGWTGETQYF
TGTGCCAGTAGTGGATGGACAGGGGAGACCCAGTACTTC
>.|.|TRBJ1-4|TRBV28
CASSEGPTNEKLFF
TGTGCCAGCAGCGAGGGGCCAACTAATGAAAAACTGTTTTTT
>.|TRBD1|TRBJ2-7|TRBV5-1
CASSRLDRSYEQYF
TGCGCCAGCAGCCGCCTGGACAGGTCCTACGAGCAGTACTTC
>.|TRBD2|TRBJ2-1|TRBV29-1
CSVGPPQRGYNEQFF
TGCAGCGTTGGACCCCCCCAGCGGGGTTACAATGAGCAGTTCTTC
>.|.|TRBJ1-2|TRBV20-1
CSAEGDYGYTF
TGCAGTGCAGAGGGGGACTATGGCTACACCTTC
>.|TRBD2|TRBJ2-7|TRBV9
CASSLAGGSYEQYF
TGTGCCAGCAGTTTAGCGGGAGGGTCCTACGAGCAGTACTTC
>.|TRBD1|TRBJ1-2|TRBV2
CASMGRDSPNYGYTF
TGTGCCAGCATGGGCCGGGACAGCCCTAACTATGGCTACACCTTC
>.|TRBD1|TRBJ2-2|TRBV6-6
CASNRQGWNTGELFF
TGTGCCAGCAATAGACAGGGGTGGAACACCGGGGAGCTGTTTTTT
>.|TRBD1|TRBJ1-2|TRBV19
CASWDRGSADYGYTF
TGTGCCAGTTGGGACAGGGGCTCAGCGGACTATGGCTACACCTTC
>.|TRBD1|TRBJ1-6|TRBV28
CASSVLQGDNSPLHF
TGTGCCAGCAGTGTCCTTCAGGGGGATAATTCACCCCTCCACTTT
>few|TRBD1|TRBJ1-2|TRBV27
CASSPGQSYGYTF
TGTGCCAGCAGTCCGGGACAGTCCTATGGCTACACCTTC
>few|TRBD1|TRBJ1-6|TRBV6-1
CASVTGDNSPLHF
TGTGCCAGCGTCACAGGGGATAATTCACCCCTCCACTTT
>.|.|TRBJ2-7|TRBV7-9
CASSPVGALGQQYF
TGTGCCAGCAGCCCCGTCGGGGCCCTAGGCCAGCAGTACTTC
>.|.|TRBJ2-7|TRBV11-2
CASSSFPLAESSYEQYF
TGTGCCAGCAGCTCCTTCCCATTAGCGGAGAGCTCCTACGAGCAGTACTTC
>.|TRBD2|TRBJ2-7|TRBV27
CASPGGPMYF
TGTGCCAGCCCGGGGGGACCGATGTACTTC
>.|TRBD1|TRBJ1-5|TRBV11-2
CASSLGQGDQPQHF
TGTGCCAGCAGCTTGGGACAGGGAGATCAGCCCCAGCATTTT
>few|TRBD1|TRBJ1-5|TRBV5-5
CASSLDRGLRQPQHF
TGTGCCAGCAGTCTGGACAGGGGGCTAAGGCAGCCCCAGCATTTT
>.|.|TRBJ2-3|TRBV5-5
CASSFRAPASEYF
TGTGCCAGCAGCTTCCGGGCCCCAGCTTCGGAGTATTTT
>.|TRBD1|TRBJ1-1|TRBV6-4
CASRRSGQVNTEAFF
TGTGCCAGCAGGAGGTCAGGACAGGTGAACACTGAAGCTTTCTTT
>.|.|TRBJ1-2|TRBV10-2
CASSEQAGYTF
TGCGCCAGCAGTGAACAGGCTGGCTACACCTTC
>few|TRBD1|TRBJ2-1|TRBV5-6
CASSSNRGDRGLYNEQFF
TGTGCCAGCAGCTCAAATAGGGGAGACAGGGGGCTCTACAATGAGCAGTTCTTC
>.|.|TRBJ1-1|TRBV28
CASTRKPHTEAFF
TGTGCCAGCACTCGAAAGCCCCACACTGAAGCTTTCTTT
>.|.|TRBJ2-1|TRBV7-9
CASIGQSYNEQFF
TGTGCCAGCATCGGACAGTCATACAATGAGCAGTTCTTC
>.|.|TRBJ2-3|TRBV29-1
CSVERGAGDTQYF
TGCAGCGTTGAAAGGGGGGCGGGAGATACGCAGTATTTT
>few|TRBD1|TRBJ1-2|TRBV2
CASSEARQGAYGYTF
TGTGCCAGCAGTGAAGCTCGACAGGGGGCCTATGGCTACACCTTC
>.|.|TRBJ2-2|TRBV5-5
CASSLKPGVDTGELFF
TGTGCCAGCAGCTTGAAACCTGGGGTGGACACCGGGGAGCTGTTTTTT
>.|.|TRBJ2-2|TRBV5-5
CASSWVGTGELFF
TGTGCCAGCAGCTGGGTTGGGACCGGGGAGCTGTTTTTT
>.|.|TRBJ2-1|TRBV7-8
CASSLQGYNEQFF
TGTGCCAGCAGCTTACAGGGGTACAATGAGCAGTTCTTC
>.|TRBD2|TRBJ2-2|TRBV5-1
CASSLAGNTGELFF
TGCGCCAGCAGCCTAGCGGGGAACACCGGGGAGCTGTTTTTT
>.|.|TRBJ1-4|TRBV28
CASSLVSDNEKLFF
TGTGCCAGCAGTTTAGTATCCGATAATGAAAAACTGTTTTTT
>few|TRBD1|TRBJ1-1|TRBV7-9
CASSLDPGQGSTEAFF
TGTGCCAGCAGTCTCGATCCGGGACAGGGTTCCACTGAAGCTTTCTTT
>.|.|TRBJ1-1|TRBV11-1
CASSRHSNTEAFF
TGTGCCAGCAGCCGACATTCGAACACTGAAGCTTTCTTT
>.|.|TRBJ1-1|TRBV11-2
CASSLGSPRGGINTEAFF
TGTGCCAGCAGCTTAGGGAGCCCTCGAGGGGGTATCAACACTGAAGCTTTCTTT
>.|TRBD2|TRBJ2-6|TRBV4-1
CASSLRRWSGAGEPGANVLTF
TGCGCCAGCAGCCTCCGAAGATGGAGCGGAGCGGGAGAGCCCGGGGCCAACGTCCTGACTTTC
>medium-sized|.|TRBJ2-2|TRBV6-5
CASKKRRNTGELFF
TGTGCCAGCAAGAAGCGGAGGAACACCGGGGAGCTGTTTTTT
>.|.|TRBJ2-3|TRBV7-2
CASSPQAGLQTHTQYF
TGTGCCAGCAGCCCCCAGGCGGGTTTACAAACCCATACGCAGTATTTT
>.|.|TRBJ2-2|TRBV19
CASHSIANTGELFF
TGTGCCAGTCACAGTATCGCGAACACCGGGGAGCTGTTTTTT
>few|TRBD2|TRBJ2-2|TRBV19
CASYEAGGSTGELFF
TGTGCCAGTTATGAAGCGGGAGGATCGACCGGGGAGCTGTTTTTT
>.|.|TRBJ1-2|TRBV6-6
CASSRDGYTF
TGTGCCAGCAGCCGAGATGGCTACACCTTC
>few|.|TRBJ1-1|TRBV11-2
CASSLDGNTEAFF
TGTGCCAGCAGCTTAGATGGGAACACTGAAGCTTTCTTT
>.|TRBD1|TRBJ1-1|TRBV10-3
CAIRQGPEAFF
TGTGCCATCAGACAGGGGCCTGAAGCTTTCTTT
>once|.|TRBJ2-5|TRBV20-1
CSAKIGETQYF
TGCAGTGCTAAGATTGGAGAGACCCAGTACTTC
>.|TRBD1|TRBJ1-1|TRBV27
CASKLQGARTEAFF
TGTGCCAGCAAGCTACAGGGGGCGCGTACTGAAGCTTTCTTT
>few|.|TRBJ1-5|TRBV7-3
CASSSSGGEGPQHF
TGTGCCAGCAGCTCATCGGGGGGCGAGGGGCCCCAGCATTTT
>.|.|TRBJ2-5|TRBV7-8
CASSLARPNPETQYF
TGTGCCAGCAGCTTAGCGCGGCCGAACCCAGAGACCCAGTACTTC
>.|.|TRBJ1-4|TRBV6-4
CASSEFANTRATNEKLFF
TGTGCCAGCAGTGAATTCGCCAACACCAGGGCAACTAATGAAAAACTGTTTTTT
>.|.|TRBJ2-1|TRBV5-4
CASSLASYNEQFF
TGTGCCAGCAGCTTGGCCTCCTACAATGAGCAGTTCTTC
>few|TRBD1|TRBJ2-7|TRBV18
CASSTGTGYEQYF
TGTGCCAGCTCAACCGGGACAGGCTACGAGCAGTACTTC
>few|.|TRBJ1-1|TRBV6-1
CASSDGAGFGTEAFF
TGTGCCAGCAGTGATGGGGCAGGGTTCGGCACTGAAGCTTTCTTT
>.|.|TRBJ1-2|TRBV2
CASSYRAGGNYGYTF
TGTGCCAGCAGTTACAGGGCCGGGGGAAACTATGGCTACACCTTC
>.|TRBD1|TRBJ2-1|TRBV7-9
CASSPGTGGSDEQFF
TGTGCCAGCAGCCCCGGGACAGGAGGATCGGATGAGCAGTTCTTC
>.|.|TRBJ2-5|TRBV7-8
CASSRMQSSETQYF
TGTGCCAGCAGCCGGATGCAGTCGTCGGAGACCCAGTACTTC
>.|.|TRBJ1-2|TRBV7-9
CASSSLGRDGYTF
TGTGCCAGCAGCTCCTTAGGACGCGATGGCTACACCTTC
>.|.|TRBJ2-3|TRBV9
CASSAQGPDTQYF
TGTGCCAGCAGCGCCCAAGGGCCAGATACGCAGTATTTT